The source of this TCR beta chain is a study of blood T cell repertoires in COVID-19. The CDR3 extends over 13 amino acids. Trimming took 5 bases from V and 0 from J, leaving 8 bases between them. Germline assignment: CDR1 MNHEY and CDR2 SMNVEV (reference sequence). Seattle cases were enrolled at active infection and followed longitudinally. Produced via immunoSEQ multiplex PCR; TCRdb's table is partial and in-frame only. Among some 85,000 clones listed, 75% to 80% were seen once. This TCR derives from a man between 70 and 80 years old with COVID-19, enrolled during active disease. This chain connects TRBV27 to TRBJ2-7; D is unclear. Sequenced: peripheral blood. DNA for the CDR3: TGTGCCAGCAGTGCCCCTAGCTCCTACGAGCAGTACTTC. Translating it yields CASSAPSSYEQYF.